This TCR beta chain was documented in a study of T-cell memory formation after mild COVID-19. There are a few counts of this clonotype. The ends were cut back, 11 bases at V and 0 bases at J, with 13 bases in the middle. Germline V gives CDR1 ENHRY, CDR2 SYGVKD. The CDR3 totals 13 residues. TCRdb ran MiXCR on the 5' RACE reads and lists one entry per CDR3 protein. The data show about 270,000 distinct CDR3 sequences, about a sixth seen once. Input material: PBMCs or a T cell subset sorted from them (not recorded which). V is TRBV10-3 and J is TRBJ1-2, with D perhaps TRBD1 (6 bases). This receptor was obtained from a man aged 18 to 29 who had mild COVID-19 (a few samples of this study predate the infection). Cell type and time point are not known. CDR3 in DNA: TGTGCCTCCGAGGGGGTATCTAACTATGGCTACACCTTC. Translation gives CASEGVSNYGYTF.